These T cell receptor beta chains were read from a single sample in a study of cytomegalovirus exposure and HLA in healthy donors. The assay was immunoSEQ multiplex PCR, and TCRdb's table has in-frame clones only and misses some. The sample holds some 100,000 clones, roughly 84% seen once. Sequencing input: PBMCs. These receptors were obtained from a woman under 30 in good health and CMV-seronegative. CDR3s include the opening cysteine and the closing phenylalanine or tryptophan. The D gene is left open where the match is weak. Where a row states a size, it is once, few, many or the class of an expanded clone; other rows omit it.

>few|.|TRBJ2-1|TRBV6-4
CASSRQSNNEQFF
TGTGCCAGCTCGCGACAGAGCAACAATGAGCAGTTCTTC
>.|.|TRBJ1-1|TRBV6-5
CASSYSRQDTEAFF
TGTGCCAGCAGTTACTCAAGACAGGACACTGAAGCTTTCTTT
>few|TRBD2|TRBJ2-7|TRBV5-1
CASSFQAGAGSNYEQYF
TGCGCCAGCAGTTTCCAAGCGGGAGCGGGTTCAAACTACGAGCAGTACTTC
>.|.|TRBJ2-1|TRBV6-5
CASSYLLGREQFF
TGTGCCAGCAGTTACCTTTTGGGGCGTGAGCAGTTCTTC
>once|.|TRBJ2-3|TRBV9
CASSVEGSPEGTDTQYF
TGTGCCAGCAGCGTAGAGGGTAGCCCGGAGGGGACAGATACGCAGTATTTT
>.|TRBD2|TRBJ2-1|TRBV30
CAWKGPGGPMVEQFF
TGTGCCTGGAAGGGGCCGGGAGGGCCTATGGTTGAGCAGTTCTTC
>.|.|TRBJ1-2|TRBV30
CAWTSVGAHYGYTF
TGTGCCTGGACCTCTGTGGGAGCGCACTATGGCTACACCTTC
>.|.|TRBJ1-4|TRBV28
CASSSFQRATNEKLFF
TGTGCCAGCAGCTCCTTTCAGAGGGCGACTAATGAAAAACTGTTTTTT
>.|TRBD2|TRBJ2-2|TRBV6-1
CASRRTRRDTGELFF
TGTGCCAGCAGACGGACTAGGAGGGACACCGGGGAGCTGTTTTTT
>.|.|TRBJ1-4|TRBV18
CASSPGILGVGEKLFF
TGTGCCAGCTCACCCGGCATCCTCGGGGTAGGGGAAAAACTGTTTTTT
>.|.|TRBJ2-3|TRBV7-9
CASSLITDTQYF
TGTGCCAGCAGCCTTATAACAGATACGCAGTATTTT
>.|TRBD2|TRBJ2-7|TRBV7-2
CASSSLAGGPYEQYF
TGTGCCAGCAGCTCACTAGCGGGGGGGCCCTACGAGCAGTACTTC
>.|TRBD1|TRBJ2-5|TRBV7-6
CASSQQGAETQYF
TGTGCCAGCAGCCAACAGGGGGCTGAGACCCAGTACTTC
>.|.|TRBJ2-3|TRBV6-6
CASSPGGGTDTQYF
TGTGCCAGCAGCCCCGGCGGTGGCACAGATACGCAGTATTTT
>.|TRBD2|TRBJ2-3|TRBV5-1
CATTRGPSGVADTQYF
TGCGCCACCACAAGGGGTCCTAGCGGGGTTGCAGATACGCAGTATTTT
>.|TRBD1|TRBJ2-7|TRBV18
CASSPGRGQGGYEQYF
TGTGCCAGCTCACCAGGTAGAGGACAGGGGGGTTACGAGCAGTACTTC
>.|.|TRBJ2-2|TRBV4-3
CASSQVPGNTGELFF
TGCGCCAGCAGCCAAGTTCCAGGGAACACCGGGGAGCTGTTTTTT
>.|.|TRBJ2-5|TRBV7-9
CASSGSGGGAQETQYF
TGTGCCAGCAGCGGAAGTGGGGGGGGCGCACAAGAGACCCAGTACTTC
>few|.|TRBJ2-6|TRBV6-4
CASSPVPSSGANVLTF
TGTGCCAGCAGCCCCGTCCCCAGCTCTGGGGCCAACGTCCTGACTTTC
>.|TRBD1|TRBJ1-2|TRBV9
CASSVDSGGYGYTF
TGTGCCAGCAGCGTAGATTCAGGGGGCTATGGCTACACCTTC
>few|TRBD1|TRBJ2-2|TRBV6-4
CASSSDRDSGELFF
TGTGCCAGCAGTTCCGACAGGGATAGCGGGGAGCTGTTTTTT
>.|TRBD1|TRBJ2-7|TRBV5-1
CASSLSSSGTGLEQYF
TGCGCCAGCAGCTTGTCGTCATCGGGGACAGGGCTCGAGCAGTACTTC
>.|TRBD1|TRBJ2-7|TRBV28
CASSFPRTGVTYEQYF
TGTGCCAGCAGTTTCCCCAGGACAGGGGTCACCTACGAGCAGTACTTC
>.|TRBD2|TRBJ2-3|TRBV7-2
CASSLGHTSGAGYTQYF
TGTGCCAGCAGCTTAGGCCATACTAGCGGGGCCGGTTATACGCAGTATTTT
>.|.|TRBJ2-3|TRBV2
CASSQGSPTDTQYF
TGTGCCAGCAGTCAGGGTAGCCCCACAGATACGCAGTATTTT
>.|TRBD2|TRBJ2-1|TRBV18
CASSPSSSGRYNEQFF
TGTGCCAGCTCACCGTCTTCTAGCGGGAGGTACAATGAGCAGTTCTTC
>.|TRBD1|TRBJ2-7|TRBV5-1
CASSLGQGTSYEQYF
TGCGCCAGCAGTCTAGGACAGGGGACTTCCTACGAGCAGTACTTC
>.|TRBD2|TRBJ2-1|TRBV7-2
CASSLSGGLYNEQFF
TGTGCCAGCAGCTTGAGCGGGGGGCTTTACAATGAGCAGTTCTTC
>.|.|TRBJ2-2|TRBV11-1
CASSSRGARVTNTGELFF
TGTGCCAGCAGTTCACGAGGAGCCAGGGTAACGAACACCGGGGAGCTGTTTTTT
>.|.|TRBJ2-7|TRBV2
CASSGAGGVYEQYF
TGTGCCAGCAGTGGGGCGGGCGGTGTCTACGAGCAGTACTTC
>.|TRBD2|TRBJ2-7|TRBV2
CASRPAGGSYEQYF
TGTGCCAGCAGACCAGCGGGGGGCTCCTACGAGCAGTACTTC
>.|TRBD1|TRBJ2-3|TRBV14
CASSQQTGGASLTDTQYF
TGTGCCAGCAGCCAACAAACAGGGGGCGCGTCCCTCACAGATACGCAGTATTTT
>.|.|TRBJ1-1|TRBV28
CASTASTEMNTEAFF
TGTGCCAGCACAGCCTCCACAGAGATGAACACTGAAGCTTTCTTT
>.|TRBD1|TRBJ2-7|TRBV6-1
CASSYRDRAYEQYF
TGTGCCAGCAGTTATCGGGACAGGGCCTACGAGCAGTACTTC
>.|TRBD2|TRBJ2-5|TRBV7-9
CASSLGGGTAAKETQYF
TGTGCCAGCAGCTTAGGGGGGGGGACCGCGGCAAAAGAGACCCAGTACTTC
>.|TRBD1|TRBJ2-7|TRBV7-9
CSSSPSGGQGEQYF
TGTTCCAGCAGCCCCTCGGGGGGACAGGGGGAGCAGTACTTC
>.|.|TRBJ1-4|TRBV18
CASSPSGVNEKLFF
TGTGCCAGCTCACCCTCCGGGGTTAATGAAAAACTGTTTTTT
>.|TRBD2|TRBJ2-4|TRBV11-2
CASSLLPREKKNIQYF
TGTGCCAGCAGCTTACTCCCGCGGGAGAAAAAAAACATTCAGTACTTC
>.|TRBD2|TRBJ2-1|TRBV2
CASAGAPSSYNEQFF
TGTGCCAGCGCGGGAGCGCCGAGCTCCTACAATGAGCAGTTCTTC
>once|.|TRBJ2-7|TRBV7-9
CASRSTDRWSSYEQYF
TGTGCCAGCCGCTCGACCGACAGGTGGTCCTCCTACGAGCAGTACTTC
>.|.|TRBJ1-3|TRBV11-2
CASSLVLGGYGNTIYF
TGTGCCAGCAGCTTAGTTCTTGGGGGCTATGGAAACACCATATATTTT
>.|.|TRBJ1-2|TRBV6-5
CASSRQINYGYTF
TGTGCCAGCAGTAGACAGATTAACTATGGCTACACCTTC
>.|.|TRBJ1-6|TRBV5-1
CASSLTSGDMSDSPLHF
TGCGCCAGCAGCTTGACGTCAGGTGATATGTCCGATTCACCCCTCCACTTT
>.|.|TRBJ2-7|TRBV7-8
CASSLASGSTYEQYF
TGTGCCAGCAGCTTAGCGAGCGGGTCTACCTACGAGCAGTACTTC
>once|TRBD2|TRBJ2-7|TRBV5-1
CASSMRPSGGVYEQYF
TGCGCCAGCAGCATGCGGCCTAGCGGGGGAGTCTACGAGCAGTACTTC
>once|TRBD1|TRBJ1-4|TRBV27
CASSPKHGTGDPANEKLFF
TGTGCCAGCAGTCCGAAACATGGGACAGGAGATCCAGCTAATGAAAAACTGTTTTTT
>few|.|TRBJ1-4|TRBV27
CASSWRFEKLFF
TGTGCCAGCAGTTGGAGGTTTGAAAAACTGTTTTTT
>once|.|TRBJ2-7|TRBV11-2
CASSLHSRAGYEQYF
TGTGCCAGCAGCTTACATTCCCGGGCGGGATACGAGCAGTACTTC
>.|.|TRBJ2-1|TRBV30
CAWSGLGGSYNEQFF
TGTGCCTGGAGTGGTTTGGGGGGATCCTACAATGAGCAGTTCTTC
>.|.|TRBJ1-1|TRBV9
CASSPLTGFTEAFF
TGTGCCAGCAGCCCTCTAACAGGGTTCACTGAAGCTTTCTTT
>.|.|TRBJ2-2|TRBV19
CASSRNSFFAANTGELFF
TGTGCCAGTAGTAGAAACAGTTTCTTCGCCGCGAACACCGGGGAGCTGTTTTTT
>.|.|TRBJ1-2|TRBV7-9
CSSSPDSYGYTF
TGTTCCAGCAGCCCGGACAGCTATGGCTACACCTTC
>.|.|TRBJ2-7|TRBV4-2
CASSQLQSYEQYF
TGTGCCAGCAGCCAATTACAGAGCTACGAGCAGTACTTC